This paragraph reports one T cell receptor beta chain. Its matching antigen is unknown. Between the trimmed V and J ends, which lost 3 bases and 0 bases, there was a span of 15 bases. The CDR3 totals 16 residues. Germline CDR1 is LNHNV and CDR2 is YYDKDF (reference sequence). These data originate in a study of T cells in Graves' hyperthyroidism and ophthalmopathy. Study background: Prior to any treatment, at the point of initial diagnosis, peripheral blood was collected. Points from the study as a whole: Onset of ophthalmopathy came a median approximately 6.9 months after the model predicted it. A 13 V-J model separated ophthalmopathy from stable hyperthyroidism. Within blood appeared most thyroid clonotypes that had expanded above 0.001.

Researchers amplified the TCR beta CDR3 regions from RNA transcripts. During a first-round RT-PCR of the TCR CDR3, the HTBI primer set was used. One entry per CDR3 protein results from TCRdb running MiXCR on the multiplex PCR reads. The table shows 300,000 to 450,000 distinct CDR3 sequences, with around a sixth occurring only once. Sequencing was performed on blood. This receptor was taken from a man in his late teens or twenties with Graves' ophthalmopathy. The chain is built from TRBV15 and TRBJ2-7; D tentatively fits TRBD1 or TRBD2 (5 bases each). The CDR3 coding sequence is TGTGCCACCAGCAGCCCCGGGACCTCAAGCTCCTACGAGCAGTACTTC. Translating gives CATSSPGTSSSYEQYF.